This T cell receptor (beta chain) was identified in a study of long-term antiretroviral therapy in people with HIV. Each donor had at least one pre-ART and at least two post-ART PBMC samples. Every sample had about 0.85-11 million cryopreserved PBMC in it before DNA extraction. Survey-level resolution applied to immunoSEQ assay v3.0. Clones were sequenced by immunoSEQ multiplex PCR, and TCRdb holds only the in-frame ones, with some missing. Counted here are tens of thousands of clones, over 80% occurring once; the ten biggest clones make up 12%. Trimming left V 6 bases short and J 0 bases short, with 8 bases between. The CDR3 spans 14 residues. The germline V gene has CDR1 ENHRY and CDR2 SYGVKD. With respect to this clone: Its antigen is unidentified.

Whole-study findings and limits: Regardless of time point, clones expanded before ART dominated the repertoire. Although diversity increased after ART, it remained lower than in transplant donor controls.

Material: unsorted PBMCs, obtained 1.6 years after starting antiretroviral therapy. The chain combines TRBV10-3 with TRBJ2-2; the D is unclear. This receptor was obtained from a middle-aged man with HIV. The CDR3 loop is CAISLSTNTGELFF. The CDR3 bases are TGTGCCATCAGCCTTTCCACGAACACCGGGGAGCTGTTTTTT.